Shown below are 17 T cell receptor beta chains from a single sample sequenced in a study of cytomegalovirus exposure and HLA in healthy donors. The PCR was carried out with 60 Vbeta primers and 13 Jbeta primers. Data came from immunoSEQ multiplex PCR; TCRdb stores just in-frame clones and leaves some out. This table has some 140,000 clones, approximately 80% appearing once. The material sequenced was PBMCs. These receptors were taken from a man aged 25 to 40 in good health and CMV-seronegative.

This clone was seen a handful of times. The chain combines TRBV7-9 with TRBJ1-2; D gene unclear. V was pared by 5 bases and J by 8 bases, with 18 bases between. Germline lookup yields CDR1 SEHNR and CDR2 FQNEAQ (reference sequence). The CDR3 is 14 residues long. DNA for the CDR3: TGTGCCAGCAGCCTAATTGGTGCCTTGAGAGGCTACACCTTC. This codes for CASSLIGALRGYTF.

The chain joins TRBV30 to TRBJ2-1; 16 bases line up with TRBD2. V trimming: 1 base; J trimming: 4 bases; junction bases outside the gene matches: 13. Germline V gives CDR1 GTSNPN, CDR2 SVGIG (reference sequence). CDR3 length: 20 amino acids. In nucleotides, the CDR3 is TGTGCCTGGAGTGCCCGCGCGGGACTAGCGGGGGGGAGGGGGTACAATGAGCAGTTCTTC. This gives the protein CAWSARAGLAGGRGYNEQFF.

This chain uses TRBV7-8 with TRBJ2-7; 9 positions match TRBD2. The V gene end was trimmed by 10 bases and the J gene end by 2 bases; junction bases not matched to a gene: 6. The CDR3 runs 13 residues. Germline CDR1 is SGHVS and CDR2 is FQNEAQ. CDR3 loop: CATQLAGPYEQYF. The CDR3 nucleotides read TGTGCCACTCAACTAGCGGGTCCCTACGAGCAGTACTTC.

CDR3 region: CASSLVLEPRCRFF. The CDR3 DNA sequence: TGTGCCAGCAGCTTAGTACTAGAGCCGAGGTGCAGGTTCTTC. The chain combines TRBV13 with TRBJ2-1; a possible D gene is TRBD2 (5 bases). The germline CDR1 and CDR2 sequences are PRHDT and FYEKMQ (reference sequence). V lost 1 base and J lost 15, with 19 bases in between. CDR3 length: 14 amino acids.

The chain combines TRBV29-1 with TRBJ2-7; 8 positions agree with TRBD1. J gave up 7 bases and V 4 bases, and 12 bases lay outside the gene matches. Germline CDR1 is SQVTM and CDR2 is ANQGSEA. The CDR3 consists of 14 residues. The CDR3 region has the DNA TGCAGCGTTGTATTAGGACAGGGATTAAGGGAGCAGTACTTC. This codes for CSVVLGQGLREQYF.

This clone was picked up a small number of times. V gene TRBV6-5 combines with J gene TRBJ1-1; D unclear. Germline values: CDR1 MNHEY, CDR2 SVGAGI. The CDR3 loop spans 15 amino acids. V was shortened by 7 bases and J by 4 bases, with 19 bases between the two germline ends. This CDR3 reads CASTPNWEEGTEAFF. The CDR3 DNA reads TGTGCCAGCACCCCGAACTGGGAGGAGGGCACTGAAGCTTTCTTT.

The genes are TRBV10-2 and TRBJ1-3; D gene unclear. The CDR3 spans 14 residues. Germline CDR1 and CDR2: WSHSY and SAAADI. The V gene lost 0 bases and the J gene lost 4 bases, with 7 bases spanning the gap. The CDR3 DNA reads TGCGCCAGCAGTGAGTCGAACTTAGGAAACACCATATATTTT. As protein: CASSESNLGNTIYF.

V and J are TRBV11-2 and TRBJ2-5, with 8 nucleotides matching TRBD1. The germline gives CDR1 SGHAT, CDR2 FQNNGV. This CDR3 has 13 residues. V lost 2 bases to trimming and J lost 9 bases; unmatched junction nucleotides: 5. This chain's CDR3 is CASSLSQGAPQYF. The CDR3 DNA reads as TGTGCCAGCAGCTTAAGTCAGGGGGCTCCCCAGTACTTC.

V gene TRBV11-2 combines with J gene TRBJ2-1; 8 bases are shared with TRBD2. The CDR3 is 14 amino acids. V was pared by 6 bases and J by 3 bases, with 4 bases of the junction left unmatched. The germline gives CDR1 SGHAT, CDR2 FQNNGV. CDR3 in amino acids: CASRSLAVYNEQFF. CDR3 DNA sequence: TGTGCCAGCAGGTCACTAGCGGTCTACAATGAGCAGTTCTTC.

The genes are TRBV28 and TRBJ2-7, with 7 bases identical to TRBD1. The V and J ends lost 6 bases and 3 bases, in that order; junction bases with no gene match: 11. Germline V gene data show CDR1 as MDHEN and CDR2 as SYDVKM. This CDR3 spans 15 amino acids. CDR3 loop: CASRWGQIGNYEQYF. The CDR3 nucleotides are TGTGCCAGCAGGTGGGGACAGATAGGAAACTACGAGCAGTACTTC.

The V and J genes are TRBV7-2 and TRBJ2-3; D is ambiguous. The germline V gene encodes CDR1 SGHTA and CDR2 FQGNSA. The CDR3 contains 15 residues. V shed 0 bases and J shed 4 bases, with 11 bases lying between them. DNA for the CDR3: TGTGCCAGCAGCTTAGCCAGGTTGCCCCCAGATACGCAGTATTTT. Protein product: CASSLARLPPDTQYF.

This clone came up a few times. CDR3 sequence reads: CASSLVVPYEQYF. The CDR3 nucleotides read TGTGCCAGCAGCTTAGTAGTCCCCTACGAGCAGTACTTC. This sequence joins TRBV7-9 and TRBJ2-7; D call uncertain. CDR3 length: 13 residues. The V end was cut by 1 base, the J end by 2 bases, with 6 bases between. The germline gives CDR1 SEHNR, CDR2 FQNEAQ (reference sequence).

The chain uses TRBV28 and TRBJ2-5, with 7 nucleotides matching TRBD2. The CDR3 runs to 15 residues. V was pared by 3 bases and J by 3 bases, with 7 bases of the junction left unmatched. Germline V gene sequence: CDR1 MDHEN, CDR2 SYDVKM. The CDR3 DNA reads TGTGCCAGCAGTTTTGGGTCGGCGGGAGAAGAGACCCAGTACTTC. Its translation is CASSFGSAGEETQYF.

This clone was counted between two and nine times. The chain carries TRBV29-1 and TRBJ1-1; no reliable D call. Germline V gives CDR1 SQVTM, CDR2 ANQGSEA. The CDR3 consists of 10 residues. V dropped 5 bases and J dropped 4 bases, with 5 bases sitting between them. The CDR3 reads CSVLSTEAFF. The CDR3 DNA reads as TGCAGCGTTTTGAGCACTGAAGCTTTCTTT.

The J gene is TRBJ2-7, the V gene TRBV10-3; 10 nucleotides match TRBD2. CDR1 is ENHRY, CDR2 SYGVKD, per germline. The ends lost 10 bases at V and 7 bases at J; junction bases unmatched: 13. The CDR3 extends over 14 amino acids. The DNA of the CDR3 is TGTGCCACCCAAACCGGGACTAGCGATACTGAGCAGTACTTC. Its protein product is CATQTGTSDTEQYF.

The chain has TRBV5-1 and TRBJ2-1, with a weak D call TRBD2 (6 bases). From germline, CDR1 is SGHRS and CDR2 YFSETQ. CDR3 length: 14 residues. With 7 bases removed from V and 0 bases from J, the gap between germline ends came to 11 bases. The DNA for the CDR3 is TGCGCCAGCCATCCCGGGGGCTCCTACAATGAGCAGTTCTTC. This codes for CASHPGGSYNEQFF.

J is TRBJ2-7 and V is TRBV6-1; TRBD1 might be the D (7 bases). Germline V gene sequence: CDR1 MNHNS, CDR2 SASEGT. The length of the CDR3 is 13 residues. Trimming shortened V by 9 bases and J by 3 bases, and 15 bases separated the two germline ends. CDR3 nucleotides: TGTGCCAGTACGCGGGACAGATACTACGAGCAGTACTTC. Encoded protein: CASTRDRYYEQYF.